The 8 T cell receptor beta chains given below trace back to one sample, sequenced in a study of blood T cell repertoires in COVID-19. Profiling relied on immunoSEQ multiplex PCR, and the TCRdb table lists in-frame clones only, not all of them. The data contain about 310,000 clones, 85% of them singletons. The sequenced sample was PBMCs or T cells enriched from blood (not recorded which). These receptors were collected from a woman in her twenties or thirties who had been exposed to COVID-19.

The gene calls are TRBV12-5 and TRBJ2-2; D may be TRBD1 (5 bases). The CDR3 sequence is 14 residues long. From germline, CDR1 is LGHNT and CDR2 FRNRAP. Trimming left V 6 bases short and J 2 bases short, with 10 bases between. DNA for the CDR3: TGTGCTAGTGGCCAAGACAGCAACACCGGGGAGCTGTTTTTT. As protein: CASGQDSNTGELFF.

This chain joins TRBV6-5 and TRBJ1-5; D not certain. The CDR3 consists of 13 residues. Trimming took off 5 bases at V and 6 bases at J, with 11 bases between the two ends. Germline V gives CDR1 MNHEY, CDR2 SVGAGI. DNA for the CDR3: TGTGCCAGCAGTAGCCAAACGGGTCAGCCCCAGCATTTT. This encodes CASSSQTGQPQHF.

The chain couples TRBV6-5 to TRBJ1-2; TRBD1 aligns across 8 bases. V lost 2 bases to trimming and J lost 3 bases; unmatched junction nucleotides: 5. CDR1 is MNHEY, CDR2 SVGAGI, per germline. CDR3 size: 15 residues. CDR3 loop: CASSYARDRYYGYTF. The CDR3 DNA sequence: TGTGCCAGCAGTTACGCTCGGGACAGGTACTATGGCTACACCTTC.

The rearrangement joins TRBV28 to TRBJ2-7, with 9 nucleotides matching TRBD1. Losses at the gene ends were 6 bases for V and 5 bases for J; bases not matched to a gene: 8. Germline-derived CDR1 and CDR2 are MDHEN and SYDVKM. The CDR3 contains 14 residues. The CDR3 DNA follows: TGTGCCAGCAGGAGACAGGGGGGTCCAAACGAGCAGTACTTC. Translated, it gives CASRRQGGPNEQYF.

The V and J genes are TRBV7-3 and TRBJ2-2; D may be TRBD1 (6 bases). This CDR3 is 16 amino acids long. V shed 0 bases and J shed 4 bases, with 12 bases lying between them. Per the germline V gene, CDR1 is SGHTA and CDR2 is FQGTGA. The CDR3 loop reads CASSLTGTGSTGELFF. The CDR3 nucleotides read TGTGCCAGCAGCTTAACGGGAACAGGGTCCACCGGGGAGCTGTTTTTT.

The chain links TRBV27 to TRBJ2-2; D remains unclear. V lost 6 bases, J lost 6 bases, and 14 bases lay in between. Germline V gene sequence: CDR1 MNHEY, CDR2 SMNVEV (reference sequence). This CDR3 region has 14 residues. CDR3 coding DNA: TGTGCCAGCAGGTCCCGACTTGATGCCGGGGAGCTGTTTTTT. Its translation is CASRSRLDAGELFF.

V usage is TRBV12-3 or TRBV12-4 and J usage is TRBJ2-1, with 9 bases identical to TRBD2. The CDR3 covers 13 residues. J lost 10 bases, V lost 3 bases, and 4 bases had no gene match. For the CDR3, the DNA is TGTGCCAGCAGTTTGGGACTAGCAGTAGAGCAGTTCTTC. It yields the protein CASSLGLAVEQFF.

The J gene is TRBJ1-1, the V gene TRBV2, with D possibly TRBD1 on 5 matching bases. V lost 8 bases to trimming and J lost 1 base, with 11 bases between them. The V gene's germline CDR1 is SNHLY and CDR2 FYNNEI. This CDR3 has 13 residues. CDR3 in DNA: TGTGCCAGCCGGACGGGGGAGAACACTGAAGCTTTCTTT. This translates into CASRTGENTEAFF. The full variable domain, completed using reference TRBV2 and TRBJ1-1, is EPEVTQTPSHQVTQMGQEVILRCVPISNHLYFYWYRQILGQKVEFLVSFYNNEISEKSEIFDDQFSVERPDGSNFTLKIRSTKLEDSAMYFCASRTGENTEAFFGQGTRLTVV.